The rows below give T cell receptor beta chains drawn from one sample of a study of shared clonotypes between healthy human individuals. Assay used: immunoSEQ multiplex PCR; TCRdb lists only in-frame clones, some missing. The data show about 610,000 clones, approximately 96% seen once. Sequencing used naive CD8+ T cells sorted from blood. These receptors came from a woman in her thirties in good health. CDR3s include the opening cysteine and the closing phenylalanine or tryptophan. A D gene is named only where the DNA matches it firmly. The listing skips clone size in some rows; elsewhere it reads once, few, many or a size class.

j_gene: TRBJ1-2
v_gene: TRBV5-6
d_gene: .
abundance: once
CDR3aa: CASSFGGTGEDYGYTF

j_gene: TRBJ2-1
v_gene: TRBV7-6
d_gene: .
abundance: .
CDR3aa: CASSTGQHYNEQFF

j_gene: TRBJ2-5
v_gene: TRBV30
d_gene: .
abundance: .
CDR3aa: CAWSIGTQETQYF

j_gene: .
v_gene: TRBV19
d_gene: .
abundance: once
CDR3aa: CASMIKGDGTYEQYF

j_gene: TRBJ2-5
v_gene: TRBV28
d_gene: .
abundance: once
CDR3aa: CATLGTLQETQYF

j_gene: TRBJ1-4
v_gene: TRBV13
d_gene: .
abundance: .
CDR3aa: CASSTSANEKLFF

j_gene: TRBJ1-1
v_gene: TRBV19
d_gene: .
abundance: .
CDR3aa: CASSAQDNTEAFF

j_gene: TRBJ1-1
v_gene: TRBV6-5
d_gene: .
abundance: .
CDR3aa: CASSYHGARPNTEAFF

j_gene: TRBJ1-2
v_gene: TRBV13
d_gene: .
abundance: .
CDR3aa: CASSQRPPEEGYTF

j_gene: TRBJ2-1
v_gene: TRBV9
d_gene: .
abundance: .
CDR3aa: CATSASSYNEQFF

j_gene: TRBJ2-1
v_gene: TRBV9
d_gene: .
abundance: .
CDR3aa: CASSARLDEQFF

j_gene: TRBJ2-7
v_gene: TRBV7-9
d_gene: TRBD1
abundance: .
CDR3aa: CASSSSGGQDHYEQYF

j_gene: TRBJ2-5
v_gene: TRBV4-2
d_gene: .
abundance: once
CDR3aa: CASSQEGLGETQYF

j_gene: TRBJ2-4
v_gene: TRBV13
d_gene: TRBD2
abundance: .
CDR3aa: CASSYPGAGGSKNIQYF

j_gene: TRBJ2-3
v_gene: TRBV28
d_gene: .
abundance: .
CDR3aa: CASSPRSSTDTQYF

j_gene: TRBJ2-7
v_gene: TRBV16
d_gene: TRBD2
abundance: .
CDR3aa: CASKLGGNEQYF

j_gene: TRBJ2-7
v_gene: TRBV27
d_gene: .
abundance: once
CDR3aa: CASSFGRRYEQYF

j_gene: TRBJ1-6
v_gene: TRBV6-5
d_gene: .
abundance: .
CDR3aa: CASSYVGNSPLHF

j_gene: TRBJ2-3
v_gene: TRBV25-1
d_gene: TRBD2
abundance: .
CDR3aa: CASSARTSGGAWDTQYF

j_gene: TRBJ2-3
v_gene: TRBV27
d_gene: TRBD2
abundance: .
CDR3aa: CASSSRPGLVPDTQYF

j_gene: TRBJ2-1
v_gene: TRBV15
d_gene: .
abundance: .
CDR3aa: CATGFSSYNEQFF

j_gene: TRBJ2-3
v_gene: TRBV10-1
d_gene: .
abundance: .
CDR3aa: CASSPRQGGTDTQYF

j_gene: TRBJ1-5
v_gene: TRBV6-1
d_gene: TRBD1
abundance: .
CDR3aa: CASSFGQGPNQPQHF

j_gene: TRBJ2-7
v_gene: TRBV12-5
d_gene: TRBD1
abundance: .
CDR3aa: CASGSQGFYSYEQYF

j_gene: TRBJ2-7
v_gene: TRBV10-1
d_gene: .
abundance: .
CDR3aa: CASSPGFSYEQYF

j_gene: TRBJ2-6
v_gene: TRBV5-4
d_gene: .
abundance: .
CDR3aa: CASKPLSGANVLTF

j_gene: TRBJ2-7
v_gene: TRBV5-5
d_gene: TRBD1
abundance: .
CDR3aa: CASSLGDKGASSYEQYF

j_gene: TRBJ2-7
v_gene: TRBV5-8
d_gene: .
abundance: .
CDR3aa: CASSLWQGRYEQYF

j_gene: TRBJ2-1
v_gene: TRBV7-9
d_gene: .
abundance: .
CDR3aa: CASSLSSYNEQFF

j_gene: TRBJ2-5
v_gene: TRBV28
d_gene: TRBD1
abundance: .
CDR3aa: CASSLDRKRETQYF

j_gene: TRBJ1-2
v_gene: TRBV10-3
d_gene: .
abundance: .
CDR3aa: CATRVLGRSYGYTF

j_gene: TRBJ2-7
v_gene: TRBV2
d_gene: .
abundance: .
CDR3aa: CASSVRSLNEQYF

j_gene: TRBJ2-7
v_gene: TRBV2
d_gene: .
abundance: .
CDR3aa: CASTLLTALGEQYF

j_gene: TRBJ1-1
v_gene: TRBV19
d_gene: .
abundance: once
CDR3aa: CASSITLYPLNTEAFF

j_gene: TRBJ2-7
v_gene: TRBV11-2
d_gene: .
abundance: .
CDR3aa: CASSLAVGGYEQYF

j_gene: TRBJ2-1
v_gene: TRBV7-9
d_gene: .
abundance: .
CDR3aa: CASSLLAPPRNEQFF

j_gene: TRBJ1-2
v_gene: TRBV2
d_gene: .
abundance: .
CDR3aa: CASSGGEGVNYGYTF

j_gene: TRBJ2-1
v_gene: TRBV6-5
d_gene: .
abundance: .
CDR3aa: CASSYSTWDEQFF

j_gene: TRBJ2-3
v_gene: TRBV7-2
d_gene: .
abundance: .
CDR3aa: CASSLSTGSTDTQYF

j_gene: TRBJ2-1
v_gene: TRBV5-4
d_gene: .
abundance: .
CDR3aa: CASSTSDEQFF

j_gene: TRBJ2-7
v_gene: TRBV7-9
d_gene: TRBD2
abundance: .
CDR3aa: CASSDSGRARHEQYF

j_gene: TRBJ2-3
v_gene: TRBV5-6
d_gene: .
abundance: .
CDR3aa: CASSSFIARSTDTQYF

j_gene: TRBJ1-2
v_gene: TRBV15
d_gene: .
abundance: .
CDR3aa: CATSSPENYGYTF

j_gene: TRBJ2-7
v_gene: TRBV6-5
d_gene: .
abundance: .
CDR3aa: CASSYVSRDYEQYF

j_gene: TRBJ2-5
v_gene: TRBV7-9
d_gene: TRBD2
abundance: .
CDR3aa: CASSAGRTASGSEWETQYF

j_gene: TRBJ2-7
v_gene: TRBV13
d_gene: .
abundance: .
CDR3aa: CASSPGPKRTYEQYF

j_gene: TRBJ2-7
v_gene: TRBV14
d_gene: TRBD2
abundance: .
CDR3aa: CASSLSAGVDYEQYF

j_gene: TRBJ2-7
v_gene: TRBV13
d_gene: TRBD2
abundance: .
CDR3aa: CASSLGGGLAGLEQYF

j_gene: TRBJ2-1
v_gene: TRBV12-5
d_gene: TRBD2
abundance: .
CDR3aa: CASGIPGLAGGPVNEQFF

j_gene: TRBJ1-1
v_gene: TRBV5-1
d_gene: .
abundance: .
CDR3aa: CASSVGRSNTEAFF

j_gene: TRBJ2-1
v_gene: TRBV12-5
d_gene: .
abundance: .
CDR3aa: CASGLVPLARGPNEQFF

j_gene: TRBJ2-2
v_gene: TRBV27
d_gene: TRBD2
abundance: .
CDR3aa: CASSFFGTSGIFGELFF

j_gene: TRBJ2-1
v_gene: TRBV9
d_gene: TRBD2
abundance: .
CDR3aa: CASSVPGLAGELTYNEQFF

j_gene: TRBJ1-3
v_gene: TRBV11-2
d_gene: TRBD1
abundance: .
CDR3aa: CASSSTGEAGNTIYF